Listed below are T cell receptor beta chains from one sample, sequenced in a study of regulatory T cells in long-lasting Graves disease. TCRdb itself ran the multiplex PCR reads through MiXCR, one entry per CDR3 protein. The table lists around 500,000 distinct CDR3 sequences, more than 10% of them singletons. This sample was shared with a second study, whose subject was T cells in Graves' hyperthyroidism and ophthalmopathy.

This sample comprised peripheral blood mononuclear cells (PBMCs), obtained at new diagnosis, from a patient treated with antithyroid drugs. The receptors shown here come from a woman in her thirties with Graves disease. The CDR3 runs from the conserved cysteine through the conserved F or W. The D gene is left open where the match is weak. Clone size is not always given. Where it is, it says once, few, many or a class for expanded clones.

clone_size d_call j_call v_call cdr3_aa cdr3_nt
few . TRBJ2-5 TRBV5-4 CASSLAGLGQETQYF TGTGCCAGCAGCTTGGCGGGGCTGGGGCAAGAGACCCAGTACTTC
many TRBD1 TRBJ2-1 TRBV2 CASKRAVGQGYNEQFF TGTGCCAGCAAAAGGGCGGTGGGACAGGGGTACAATGAGCAGTTCTTC
many . TRBJ2-7 TRBV2 CASSHRTATYEQYF TGTGCCAGCAGCCACAGGACAGCAACCTACGAGCAGTACTTC
many . TRBJ2-7 TRBV7-2 CASSLVGRAEQYF TGTGCCAGCAGCTTAGTGGGCAGGGCCGAGCAGTACTTC
many TRBD2 TRBJ2-1 TRBV7-9 CASSLRDGRVEQFF TGTGCCAGCAGCCTACGTGACGGGAGGGTTGAGCAGTTCTTC
once TRBD2 TRBJ2-1 TRBV20-1 CSARDRAGGNEQFF TGCAGTGCTAGAGATCGTGCGGGAGGCAATGAGCAGTTCTTC
many TRBD1 TRBJ1-5 TRBV6-2/TRBV6-3 CASSGTGVNQPQHF TGTGCCAGCAGTGGGACAGGAGTCAATCAGCCCCAGCATTTT
few . TRBJ1-2 TRBV20-1 CSALDPGTDNYGYIF TGCAGTGCTCTTGACCCCGGGACTGACAACTATGGCTACATCTTC
. . TRBJ1-5 TRBV4-2 CASSQDTYQPQHF TGTGCCAGCAGCCAAGATACATATCAGCCCCAGCATTTT
many TRBD1 TRBJ2-2 TRBV5-1 CASSLGTVNTGELFF TGTGCCAGCAGTCTCGGGACAGTGAACACCGGGGAGCTGTTTTTT
few . TRBJ2-1 TRBV19 CASSIGDSSYNEQFF TGTGCCAGTAGTATAGGGGATAGCTCCTACAATGAGCAGTTCTTC
few . TRBJ1-1 TRBV18 CASSPLGRPSVPGEAFF TGTGCCAGCTCACCCCTGGGCCGACCCTCGGTCCCAGGGGAAGCTTTCTTT
few TRBD1 TRBJ1-2 TRBV5-1 CASSEGARGYTF TGCGCCAGCAGTGAGGGGGCCAGGGGCTACACCTTC
. TRBD2 TRBJ2-7 TRBV15 CATSRDLAAYEQYF TGTGCCACCAGCAGAGATCTAGCGGCCTACGAGCAGTACTTC
many . TRBJ2-1 TRBV15 CATSRFAGASTYNEQFF TGTGCCACCAGCAGATTTGCAGGGGCTAGTACCTACAATGAGCAGTTCTTC